The present entry profiles one T cell receptor (beta chain) with its context. Antigen unknown. These data are taken from a study of PD-1 blockade in classical Hodgkin lymphoma. Study context: Patients were dosed intravenously with nivolumab at 3 mg/kg every 2 weeks. Study-level findings and limits: Whoever responded completely had baseline diversity much like that seen in newly diagnosed patients.

The data were produced by immunoSEQ multiplex PCR, yet TCRdb's version contains in-frame clones alone and is incomplete. The sample records approximately 10,000 clones, less than 90% being singletons. Each patient experienced a relapse that followed autologous stem cell transplantation, and brentuximab vedotin exposure varied. Applied to thawed PBMCs, magnetic negative selection was the method used to isolate CD8+ T cells. Patients' outcomes at their best amounted to complete response, partial response or progressive disease. The trim removed 3 bases at V and 3 bases at J, leaving 4 bases unmatched. This CDR3 is built from 15 residues. Germline values: CDR1 MNHEY, CDR2 SVGAGI.

The chain is built from TRBV6-5 and TRBJ1-1; 10 bases are a match to TRBD1. Sequencing was performed on CD8+ T cells from blood, taken at baseline. This receptor was identified in a human donor with classical Hodgkin lymphoma. The CDR3 loop reads CASSYGQGVYTEAFF. The DNA of the CDR3 is TGTGCCAGCAGTTATGGACAGGGGGTGTACACTGAAGCTTTCTTT.